What follows is one T cell receptor beta chain and its context. Its cognate antigen is unknown. The record originates from a study of cytomegalovirus exposure and HLA in healthy donors. Findings and caveats of the study: A reported reduction in N-insertions relative to the roughly 670-donor mean was seen in an Asian-associated ancestry cluster in a later analysis.

In the PCR, 60 Vbeta and 13 Jbeta primers were used. Clones were sequenced by immunoSEQ multiplex PCR, and TCRdb holds only the in-frame ones, with some missing. The table has some 100,000 clones, roughly 82% seen once; the top ten hold 8% to 13%. Germline CDR1 is MNHEY and CDR2 is SMNVEV (reference sequence). The CDR3 runs 14 residues. V shed 5 bases and J 1 base; nucleotides not matched to a gene: 2. The sequence came from a man aged 45-60 years in good health and CMV-seronegative. V is TRBV27 and J is TRBJ2-1, with 7 bases fitting TRBD1. Sequenced: PBMCs. CDR3 loop: CASSRTGSYNEQFF. In DNA, the CDR3 is TGTGCCAGCAGTCGGACAGGTTCCTACAATGAGCAGTTCTTC.